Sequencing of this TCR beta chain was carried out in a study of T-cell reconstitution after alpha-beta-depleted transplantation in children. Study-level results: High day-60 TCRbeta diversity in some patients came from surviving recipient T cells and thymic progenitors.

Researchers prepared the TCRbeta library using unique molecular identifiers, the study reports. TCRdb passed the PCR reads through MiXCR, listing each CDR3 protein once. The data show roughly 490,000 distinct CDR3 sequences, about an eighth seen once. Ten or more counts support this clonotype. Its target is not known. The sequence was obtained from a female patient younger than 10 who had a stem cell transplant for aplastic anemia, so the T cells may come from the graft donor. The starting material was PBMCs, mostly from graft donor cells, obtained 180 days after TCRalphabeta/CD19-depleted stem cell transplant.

Here the CDR3 reads CASSAYREEETQYF. The CDR3 region has the DNA TGTGCCAGCAGTGCTTACAGGGAAGAAGAGACCCAGTACTTC. This chain joins TRBV28 and TRBJ2-5, with D possibly being TRBD1 (6 bases). Per the germline V gene, CDR1 is MDHEN and CDR2 is SYDVKM. The CDR3 is 14 residues long. Trimming pared 5 bases from V and 3 bases from J, leaving 13 bases between. The whole variable domain, filled in from reference TRBV28 and TRBJ2-5, reads DVKVTQSSRYLVKRTGEKVFLECVQDMDHENMFWYRQDPGLGLRLIYFSYDVKMKEKGDIPEGYSVSREKKERFSLILESASTNQTSMYLCASSAYREEETQYFGPGTRLLVL.